The sequence of this TCR beta chain was determined in a study of blood T cell repertoires in COVID-19. Sequencing was performed with immunoSEQ multiplex PCR; in TCRdb, only in-frame clones are kept and a portion is missing. This sample carries about 210,000 clones, 80% of them seen once, and the ten largest clones take under 4.5%. V lost 4 bases and J lost 7; bases outside the gene matches: 6. The germline CDR1 and CDR2 sequences are SGHRS and YFSETQ. The CDR3 covers 15 residues. The receptor was isolated from a man younger than 45 with acute COVID-19. The sequenced sample was PBMCs or T cells enriched from blood (not recorded which). The V gene is TRBV5-1, the J gene TRBJ2-1; 12 bases are a match to TRBD2. CDR3 nucleotides: TGCGCCAGCAGCCCCACTAGCGGGGGGCTAAATGAGCAGTTCTTC. It encodes CASSPTSGGLNEQFF.